This is a list of T cell receptor beta chains from one sample in a study of control samples from healthy donors and cancer patients. Measured with immunoSEQ multiplex PCR; TCRdb has only the in-frame clones, and not every one. The sample has about 54,000 clones; around 96% are singletons. Sequences were obtained from blood. All receptors derive from a woman in her thirties in good health. The CDR3 runs from the conserved cysteine through the conserved F or W. Clone size appears in some rows only: once, few, many, or a class for an expanded clone.

clone_size j_call v_call cdr3_length cdr3_aa
NA TRBJ1-2 TRBV20-1 11 CSARHSGGYTF
NA TRBJ2-7 TRBV6-6 15 CASSETSGSAFEQYF
NA TRBJ2-7 TRBV3-1/TRBV3-2 15 CASSPVEDSSYEQYF
NA TRBJ1-2 TRBV7-2 15 CASTPTWTGDDGYTF
NA TRBJ2-1 TRBV5-6 15 CASSLAGGPTHEQFF
NA TRBJ2-2 TRBV3-1/TRBV3-2 17 CASSQAGLAGDPGELFF
NA TRBJ1-5 TRBV19 15 CASSVSGTRRQPQHF
NA TRBJ2-5 TRBV25-1 13 CASSELGQETQYF
NA TRBJ2-3 TRBV10-2 11 CASSHTDTQYF
once TRBJ2-1 TRBV19 14 CASSPALGYNEQFF
NA TRBJ1-2 TRBV6-5 15 CASSSPDGANYGYTF
NA TRBJ1-5 TRBV9 14 CASSGDGIGQPQHF
NA TRBJ1-3 TRBV14 15 CASSPRTRTGNTIYF
NA TRBJ2-7 TRBV30 13 CAGLTSGFYEQYF
once TRBJ2-7 TRBV5-5 16 CASYGTGGGSIYEQYF
NA TRBJ2-3 TRBV10-3 14 CAISERVAADTQYF
NA TRBJ1-1 TRBV6-5 13 CASSLDRNTEAFF
NA TRBJ2-1 TRBV11-2 16 CASSSVPGQGNGEQFF
NA TRBJ1-4 TRBV28 19 CASSPSFGGREATNEKLFF
NA TRBJ2-3 TRBV11-2 14 CASSPRGVGDTQYF
NA TRBJ2-1 TRBV28 17 CASSSHTGGGSYNEQFF
NA TRBJ1-1 TRBV19 16 CASSISSRAENTEAFF
NA TRBJ1-1 TRBV3-1/TRBV3-2 17 CASSPGGDSYGGTEAFF
NA TRBJ2-1 TRBV11-2 12 CASSLTNNEQFF
NA TRBJ2-5 TRBV28 12 CASRGPGETQYF
NA TRBJ1-2 TRBV28 13 CASSLRTGEGYTF
NA TRBJ2-5 TRBV3-1/TRBV3-2 13 CASRETGWETQYF
NA TRBJ2-1 TRBV3-1/TRBV3-2 16 CASSPYGVSSYNEQFF
NA TRBJ2-5 TRBV28 13 CASSFIRYETQYF
NA TRBJ2-1 TRBV18 16 CASSPASGRGLNEQFF
NA TRBJ1-1 TRBV28 11 CASRVGTEAFF
NA TRBJ2-2 TRBV28 15 CATLKTLADTGELFF
NA TRBJ1-1 TRBV11-2 14 CASSSQQGNTEAFF
NA TRBJ2-6 TRBV28 17 CASSSISIAPGANVLTF
NA TRBJ2-6 TRBV27 18 CASSLFGRGTSGANVLTF
NA TRBJ2-2 TRBV19 12 CASSDISGELFF
NA TRBJ2-5 TRBV15 17 CATSDPGLAVQKETQYF
NA TRBJ2-7 TRBV25-1 15 CASSALGQGRYEQYF
NA TRBJ2-5 TRBV28 21 CASSPRGYWGAQESPQETQYF